The text below deals with one T cell receptor beta chain. The data derive from a study of blood T cell repertoires in COVID-19. Study context: Sources were T cells, B-cell-depleted T cells, or PBMCs; the material itself was cDNA or gDNA.

TCRdb's table, derived via immunoSEQ multiplex PCR, lists solely in-frame clones and lacks some. The top ten clones hold around 3.3% of a sample with about 340,000 clones, roughly 89% of them seen once. The source of this sequence is a woman between 18 and 29 years old who had recovered from COVID-19. Sequencing used peripheral blood.

CDR3 amino acids: CASSEEEGSYNEQFF. CDR3 nucleotide sequence: TGTGCCAGCAGTGAAGAGGAGGGCTCCTACAATGAGCAGTTCTTC. The V and J genes are TRBV6-1 and TRBJ2-1; weak D call: TRBD2 (6 bases). Deletions cut 1 base from V and 0 bases from J, with 7 bases between. Germline V lookup: CDR1 MNHNS, CDR2 SASEGT. The CDR3 loop spans 15 amino acids.